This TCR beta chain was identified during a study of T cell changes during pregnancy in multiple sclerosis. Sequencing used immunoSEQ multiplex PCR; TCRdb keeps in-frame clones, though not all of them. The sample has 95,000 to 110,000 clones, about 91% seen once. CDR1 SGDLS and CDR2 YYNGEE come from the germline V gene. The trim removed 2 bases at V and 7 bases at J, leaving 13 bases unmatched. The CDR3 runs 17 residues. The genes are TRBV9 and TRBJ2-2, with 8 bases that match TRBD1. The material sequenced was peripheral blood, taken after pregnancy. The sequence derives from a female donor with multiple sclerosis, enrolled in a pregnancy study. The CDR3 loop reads CASSVTGGRPPGGELFF. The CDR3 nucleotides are TGTGCCAGCAGCGTCACAGGGGGACGACCCCCCGGCGGGGAGCTGTTTTTT.